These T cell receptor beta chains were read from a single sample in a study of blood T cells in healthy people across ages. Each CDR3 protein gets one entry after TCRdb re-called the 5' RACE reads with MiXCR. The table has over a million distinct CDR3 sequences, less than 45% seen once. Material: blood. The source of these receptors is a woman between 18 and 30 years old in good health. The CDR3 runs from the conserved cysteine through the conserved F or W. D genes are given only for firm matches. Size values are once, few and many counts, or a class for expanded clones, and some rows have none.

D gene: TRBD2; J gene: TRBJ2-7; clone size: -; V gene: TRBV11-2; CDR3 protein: CASSLSRLAGVGNEQYF; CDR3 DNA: TGTGCCAGCAGCTTATCGCGACTAGCGGGAGTGGGGAATGAGCAGTACTTC
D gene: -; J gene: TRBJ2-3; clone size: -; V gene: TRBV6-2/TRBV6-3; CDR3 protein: CASRPTVDTDTQYF; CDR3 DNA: TGTGCCAGCAGACCGACAGTAGACACAGATACGCAGTATTTT
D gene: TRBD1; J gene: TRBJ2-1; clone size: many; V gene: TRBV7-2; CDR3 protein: CASSRDRGTYNEQFF; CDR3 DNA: TGTGCCAGCAGCCGGGACAGGGGGACCTACAATGAGCAGTTCTTC
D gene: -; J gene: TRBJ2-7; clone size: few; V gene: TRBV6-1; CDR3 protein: CASSEARASSYEQYF; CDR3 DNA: TGTGCCAGCAGTGAAGCGCGGGCGAGCTCCTACGAGCAGTACTTC
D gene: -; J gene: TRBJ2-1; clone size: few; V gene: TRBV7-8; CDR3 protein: CASSTPKRYNEQFF; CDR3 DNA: TGTGCCAGCAGTACCCCGAAGCGCTACAATGAGCAGTTCTTC
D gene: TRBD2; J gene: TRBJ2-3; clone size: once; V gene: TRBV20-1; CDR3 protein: CSASPSGVVDTQYF; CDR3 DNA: TGCAGTGCTAGTCCTAGCGGGGTAGTAGATACGCAGTATTTT
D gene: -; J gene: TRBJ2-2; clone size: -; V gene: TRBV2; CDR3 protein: CASSRIGGAYGELFF; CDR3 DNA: TGTGCCAGCAGCCGAATAGGGGGGGCATACGGGGAGCTGTTTTTT
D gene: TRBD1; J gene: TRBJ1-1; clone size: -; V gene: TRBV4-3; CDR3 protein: CASSTHRGVNTEAFF; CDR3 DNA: TGCGCCAGCAGCACCCACAGGGGAGTAAACACTGAAGCTTTCTTT
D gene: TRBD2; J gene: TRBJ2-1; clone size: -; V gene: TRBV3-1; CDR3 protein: CASSLLRSSGSRYNEQFF; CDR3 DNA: TGTGCCAGCAGCCTACTTAGGAGTAGCGGGAGTCGATACAATGAGCAGTTCTTC
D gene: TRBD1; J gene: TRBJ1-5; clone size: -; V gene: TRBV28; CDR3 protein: CASSQRQGTHQPQHF; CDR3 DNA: TGTGCCAGCAGTCAGCGACAGGGTACTCATCAGCCCCAGCATTTT
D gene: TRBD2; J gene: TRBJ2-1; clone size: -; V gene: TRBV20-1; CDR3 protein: CSATGASGRIPNNEQFF; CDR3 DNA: TGCAGTGCTACAGGGGCTAGCGGGAGAATCCCCAACAATGAGCAGTTCTTC
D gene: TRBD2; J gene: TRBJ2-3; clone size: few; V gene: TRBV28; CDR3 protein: CASCQREVGDTQYF; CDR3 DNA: TGTGCCAGCTGCCAGCGGGAGGTTGGAGATACGCAGTATTTT
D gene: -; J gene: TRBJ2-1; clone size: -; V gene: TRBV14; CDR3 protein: CASSQKSGGPYNEQFF; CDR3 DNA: TGTGCCAGCAGCCAAAAGTCTGGGGGGCCGTACAATGAGCAGTTCTTC
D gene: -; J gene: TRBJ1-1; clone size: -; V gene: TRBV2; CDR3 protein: CASHVSAAGVAFF; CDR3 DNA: TGTGCCAGTCACGTGTCCGCAGCTGGGGTCGCTTTCTTT
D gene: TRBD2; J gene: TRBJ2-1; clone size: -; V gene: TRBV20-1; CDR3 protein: CSARRSGGLSSYNEQFF; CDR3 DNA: TGCAGTGCTAGACGTAGCGGGGGTTTGAGCTCCTACAATGAGCAGTTCTTC
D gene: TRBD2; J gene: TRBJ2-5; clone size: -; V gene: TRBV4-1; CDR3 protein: CASSQDPPSGRGETQYF; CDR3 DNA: TGCGCCAGCAGCCAAGACCCTCCTAGCGGGAGGGGAGAGACCCAGTACTTC
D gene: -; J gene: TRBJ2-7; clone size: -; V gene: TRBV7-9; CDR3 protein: CASSLGRGVFYEQYF; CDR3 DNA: TGTGCCAGCAGCTTAGGCAGGGGGGTGTTCTACGAGCAGTACTTC
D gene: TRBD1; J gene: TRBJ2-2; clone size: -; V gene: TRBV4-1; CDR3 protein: CASSQRHFPGQGFTGELFF; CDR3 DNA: TGCGCCAGCAGCCAGAGGCATTTTCCGGGACAGGGGTTCACCGGGGAGCTGTTTTTT
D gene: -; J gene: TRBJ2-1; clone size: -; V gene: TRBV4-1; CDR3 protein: CASSQDRDGGYFSSYNEQFF; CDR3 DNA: TGCGCCAGCAGCCAAGATCGGGACGGGGGATACTTTAGCTCCTACAATGAGCAGTTCTTC
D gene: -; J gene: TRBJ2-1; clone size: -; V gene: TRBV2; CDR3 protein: CARPGTFSYEQFF; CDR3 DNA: TGTGCCAGACCCGGGACATTCTCCTACGAGCAGTTCTTC
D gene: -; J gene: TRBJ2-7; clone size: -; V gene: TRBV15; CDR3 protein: CATSRDWVGRSSYEQYF; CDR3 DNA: TGTGCCACCAGCAGAGATTGGGTGGGTAGAAGCTCCTACGAGCAGTACTTC
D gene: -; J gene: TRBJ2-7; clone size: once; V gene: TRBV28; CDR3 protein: CGATNQGFEQYF; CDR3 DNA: TGTGGGGCCACAAACCAGGGATTCGAGCAGTACTTC
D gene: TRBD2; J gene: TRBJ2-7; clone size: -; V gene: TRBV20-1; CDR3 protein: CSARAGTTTLQYF; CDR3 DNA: TGCAGTGCTAGAGCCGGGACTACTACGTTGCAGTACTTC
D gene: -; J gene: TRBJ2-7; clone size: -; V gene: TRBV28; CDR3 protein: CASSRVVDRTYEQYF; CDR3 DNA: TGTGCCAGCAGCCGGGTTGTGGACAGAACCTACGAGCAGTACTTC
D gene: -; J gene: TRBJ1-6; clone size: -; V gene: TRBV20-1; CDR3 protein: CSAPSGSDSPLHF; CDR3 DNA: TGCAGTGCGCCAAGCGGTTCAGATTCACCCCTCCACTTT
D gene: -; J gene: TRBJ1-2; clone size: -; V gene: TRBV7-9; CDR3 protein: CASSREFDYGYTF; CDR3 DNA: TGTGCCAGCAGCCGTGAGTTCGACTATGGCTACACCTTC
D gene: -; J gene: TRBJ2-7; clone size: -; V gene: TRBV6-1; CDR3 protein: CASSVIADSYNEQYF; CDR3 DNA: TGTGCCAGCAGTGTCATAGCGGACTCCTACAATGAGCAGTACTTC
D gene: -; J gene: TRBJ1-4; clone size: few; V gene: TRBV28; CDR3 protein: CASSLEPVGNEKLFF; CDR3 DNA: TGTGCCAGCAGTTTAGAGCCCGTCGGGAACGAAAAACTGTTTTTT
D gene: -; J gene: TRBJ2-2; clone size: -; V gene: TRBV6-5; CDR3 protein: CASSRMGSNTGELFF; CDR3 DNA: TGTGCCAGCAGTCGGATGGGCTCCAACACCGGGGAGCTGTTTTTT
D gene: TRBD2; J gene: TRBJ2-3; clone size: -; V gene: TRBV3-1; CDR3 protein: CASSQVGTSGTDTQYF; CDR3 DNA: TGTGCCAGCAGCCAAGTCGGGACTAGCGGCACAGATACGCAGTATTTT
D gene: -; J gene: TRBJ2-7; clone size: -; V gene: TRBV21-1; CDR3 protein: CASSAPWSSPYEQYF; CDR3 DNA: TGTGCCAGCAGCGCTCCTTGGAGTAGTCCTTACGAGCAGTACTTC
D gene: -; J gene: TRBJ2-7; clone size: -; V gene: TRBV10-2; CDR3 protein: CASRTSGIEQYF; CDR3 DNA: TGCGCCAGCAGGACTTCCGGGATTGAGCAGTACTTC
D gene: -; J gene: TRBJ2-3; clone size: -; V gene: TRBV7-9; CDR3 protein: CASSRTQGTSTDTQYF; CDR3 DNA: TGTGCCAGCAGCCGAACCCAGGGGACTAGCACAGATACGCAGTATTTT
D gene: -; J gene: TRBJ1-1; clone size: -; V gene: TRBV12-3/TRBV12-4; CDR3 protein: CAGSLALGGRDTEAFF; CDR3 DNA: TGTGCCGGCAGTTTAGCGCTTGGGGGCCGTGACACTGAAGCTTTCTTT
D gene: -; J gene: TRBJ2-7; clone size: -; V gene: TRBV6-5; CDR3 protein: CASSFLPGGTESYEQYF; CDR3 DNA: TGTGCCAGCAGTTTCCTTCCCGGCGGGACAGAATCCTACGAGCAGTACTTC
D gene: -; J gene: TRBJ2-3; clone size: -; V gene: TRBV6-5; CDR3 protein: CASTGAGGTDTQYF; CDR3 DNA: TGTGCCAGCACGGGGGCAGGGGGGACAGATACGCAGTATTTT
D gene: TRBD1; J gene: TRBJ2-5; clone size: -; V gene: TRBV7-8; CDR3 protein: CASSPLDRVRETQYF; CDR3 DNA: TGTGCCAGCAGCCCTTTGGACAGGGTGAGAGAGACCCAGTACTTC
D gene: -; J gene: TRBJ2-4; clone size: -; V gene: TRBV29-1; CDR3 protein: CSVGSGTVYNEQYF; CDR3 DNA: TGCAGCGTGGGGTCGGGGACTGTCTACAATGAGCAGTACTTC
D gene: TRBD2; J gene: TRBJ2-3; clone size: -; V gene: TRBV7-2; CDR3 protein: CASSLLRASGYTDTQYF; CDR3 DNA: TGTGCCAGCAGCCTGCTCCGGGCTAGCGGGTACACAGATACGCAGTATTTT
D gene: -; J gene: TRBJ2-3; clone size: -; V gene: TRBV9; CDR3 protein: CASKTLRGCTDTQYF; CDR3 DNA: TGTGCCAGCAAGACACTAAGGGGTTGCACAGATACGCAGTATTTT
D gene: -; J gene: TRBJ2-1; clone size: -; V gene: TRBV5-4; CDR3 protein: CASSLIEFNEQFF; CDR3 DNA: TGTGCCAGCAGCCTTATAGAGTTCAATGAGCAGTTCTTC
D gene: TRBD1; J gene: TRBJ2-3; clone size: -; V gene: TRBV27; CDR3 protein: CASSLFGIVRGLSTDTQYF; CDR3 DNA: TGTGCCAGCAGTTTATTTGGTATAGTAAGGGGGCTTAGCACAGATACGCAGTATTTT
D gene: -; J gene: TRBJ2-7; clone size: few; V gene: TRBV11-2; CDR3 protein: CASSPGIHGEQYF; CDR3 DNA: TGTGCCAGCAGCCCGGGGATCCATGGGGAGCAGTACTTC
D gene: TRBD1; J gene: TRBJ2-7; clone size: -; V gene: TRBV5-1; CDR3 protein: CASSWDAGGFYEQYF; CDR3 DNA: TGCGCCAGCAGCTGGGACGCAGGGGGCTTTTACGAGCAGTACTTC
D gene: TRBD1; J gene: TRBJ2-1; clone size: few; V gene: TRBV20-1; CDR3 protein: CSARDRGLLYNEQFF; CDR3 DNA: TGCAGTGCTAGAGATAGGGGGCTCTTGTACAATGAGCAGTTCTTC
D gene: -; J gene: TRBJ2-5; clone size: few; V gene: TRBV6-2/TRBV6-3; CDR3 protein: CASKSLRERIQETQYF; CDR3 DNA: TGTGCCAGCAAATCCCTCCGGGAGAGGATTCAAGAGACCCAGTACTTC
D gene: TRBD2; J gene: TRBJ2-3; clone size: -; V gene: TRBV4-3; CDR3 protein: CASSQDPAGGPRDTQYF; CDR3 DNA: TGCGCCAGCAGCCAAGATCCCGCGGGAGGGCCTCGGGATACGCAGTATTTT
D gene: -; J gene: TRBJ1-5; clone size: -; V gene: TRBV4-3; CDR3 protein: CASSQDLRGTQPQHF; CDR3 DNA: TGCGCCAGCAGCCAAGATCTCCGGGGTACTCAGCCCCAGCATTTT
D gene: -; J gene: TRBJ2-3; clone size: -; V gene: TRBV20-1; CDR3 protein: CSGNTQYF; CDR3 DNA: TGCAGTGGGAATACGCAGTATTTT
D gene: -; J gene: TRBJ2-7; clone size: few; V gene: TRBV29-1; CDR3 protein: CSVEDAGEAEQYF; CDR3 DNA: TGCAGCGTTGAAGATGCTGGGGAGGCCGAGCAGTACTTC
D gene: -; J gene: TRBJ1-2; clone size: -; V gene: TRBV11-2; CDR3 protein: CASSLWGHGYTF; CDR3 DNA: TGTGCCAGCAGCTTATGGGGTCACGGCTACACCTTC
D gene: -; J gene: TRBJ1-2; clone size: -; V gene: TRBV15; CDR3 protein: CATSRVGEFPYGYTF; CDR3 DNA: TGTGCCACCAGCAGAGTCGGTGAATTTCCCTATGGCTACACCTTC